The TCR beta chain under discussion was sequenced for a study of T cell clonality in common variable immunodeficiency. The study, taken as a whole, reports: CVID subjects shared fewer TCRbeta clones than healthy controls did.

The CDR3 is made up of 14 amino acids. Germline V gene lookup returns CDR1 KGHSH and CDR2 LQKENI. Trimming removed 4 bases from V and 1 base from J; junction bases left unmatched: 1. Method: immunoSEQ multiplex PCR; TCRdb's copy keeps in-frame clones and lacks some. The record shows more than 35,000 clones for this sample, with no singletons present. Points on this clone: The antigen is undetermined. The read halts 3 residues ahead of the CDR3 end, with the missing end drawn from the germline J gene.

This clonotype was sampled from a person aged 18 to 75 in good health. Material: peripheral blood mononuclear cells. J is TRBJ1-1 and V is TRBV18; 9 bases match TRBD1. CDR3 DNA, as far as it was read: TGTGCCAGCTCACAACAGGGGGCGAACACTGAA. Amino acid sequence: CASSQQGANTE. The whole CDR3 protein is CASSQQGANTEAFF. Supplemented by reference TRBV18 and TRBJ1-1, the full variable domain reads NAGVMQNPRHLVRRRGQEARLRCSPMKGHSHVYWYRQLPEEGLKFMVYLQKENIIDESGMPKERFSAEFPKEGPSILRIQQVVRGDSAAYFCASSQQGANTEAFFGQGTRLTVV.